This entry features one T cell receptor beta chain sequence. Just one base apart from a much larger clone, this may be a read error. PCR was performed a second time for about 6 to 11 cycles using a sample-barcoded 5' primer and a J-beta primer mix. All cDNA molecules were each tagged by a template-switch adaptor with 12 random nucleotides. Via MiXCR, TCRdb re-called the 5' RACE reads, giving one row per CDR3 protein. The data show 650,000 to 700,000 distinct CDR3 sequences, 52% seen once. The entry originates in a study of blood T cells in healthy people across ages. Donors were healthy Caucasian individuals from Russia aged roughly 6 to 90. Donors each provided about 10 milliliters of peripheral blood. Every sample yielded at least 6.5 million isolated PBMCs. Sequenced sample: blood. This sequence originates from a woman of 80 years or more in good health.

CDR3 DNA: TGTGCCAGCAGCCAAGGGGCCAGAGAAGGTGAAAAACTGTTTTTT. This encodes CASSQGAREGEKLFF. V gene TRBV4-2 combines with J gene TRBJ1-4; D call uncertain. This CDR3 has 15 amino acids. The germline CDR1 and CDR2 sequences are LGHNA and YNFKEQ. Deletions cut 1 base from V and 7 bases from J, with 13 bases between.